This entry is about one TCR beta chain. Using immunoSEQ multiplex PCR, the repertoire was profiled, and TCRdb retains in-frame clones only, with some absent. This table holds a few hundred thousand clones, 85% to 95% found once. These data belong to a study of shared T cell receptors in the human thymus. J lost 1 base, V lost 0 bases, and 5 bases had no gene match. The CDR3 runs to 18 residues. CDR1 and CDR2 from the germline V gene are KGHSH and LQKENI. The V gene is TRBV18, the J gene TRBJ2-3, with TRBD2 identical over 12 bases. The clonotype originates from a human donor. Sequenced material: thymocytes. The chain's CDR3 is CASSPPLAGGPGTDTQYF. CDR3 nucleotides: TGTGCCAGCTCACCACCGCTAGCGGGAGGGCCAGGCACAGATACGCAGTATTTT.